This record concerns one TCR beta chain sequence. Its antigen specificity is not known. The sample holds no much larger clone one base away, and base qualities are not on file. These data belong to a study of a mutant IDH1 vaccine in newly diagnosed glioma (dated by TCRdb to the early 2020s). Background for the entire study: Of the approximately 30 treated patients, around 62% were male and around 38% were female, and a mean age of approximately 40 years was recorded. Prior to enrollment, patients had been given standard therapy consisting of radiotherapy alone, temozolomide alone, or radiochemotherapy with temozolomide, with the combination given to most patients. For exploratory analyses, longitudinal TCRB deep sequencing was carried out in 25 to 30 treated patients wherever samples were available. Peripheral blood was collected at six visits: V03 (baseline), V05, V07, V10, V12 and V13. Points the paper makes about the study in general: Availability determined which PBMC samples were chosen for TCRB deep sequencing. No apparent relationship was observed between pseudoprogression and alterations in the top peripheral T cell clonotypes detected by TCRB sequencing. It was noted by the authors that analyses of patient blood samples could not be reproduced owing to sample limitations. Vaccine-induced immune responses across multiple MHC alleles were detected in around 92% of patients.

Trimming takes 4 bases off V and 8 bases off J; junction bases not matched to a gene: 5. The CDR3 runs 14 residues from the cysteine to the phenylalanine. This entry keeps only the CDR3 DNA: 42 bases, framed from base 1. The germline V gene (reference sequence) specifies SEHNR as CDR1 and FQNEAQ as CDR2. The library was generated by the immunoSEQ multiplex PCR assay. Rearranged TCR beta chain sequences were amplified using the hsTCRB Kit according to the manufacturer's protocol. TCRB libraries were sequenced on an Illumina MiSeq. The paper's processing steps were these. Demultiplexing, trimming and gene mapping were performed with the kit vendor's proprietary platform. TCRdb retrieved this table from immuneACCESS and kept in-frame rearrangements only. Not all clones are present; in checked studies, unresolved V genes account for under half, and no reason is known for the remainder. The V and J calls and clone size are taken from that table; D and trimming were inferred from the DNA. The sample table holds about 68,000 clones, of which approximately 85% were seen once. In total, the top ten clones hold roughly 8.2% of the sample.

According to the study, the label for this sample's time point signals: baseline, week 1 (first vaccination visit). The sample's treatment or condition label, in plain terms: pre-vaccination baseline after standard-of-care therapy. Donors had newly diagnosed WHO grade 3 or 4 IDH1-mutant astrocytomas with loss of nuclear ATRX. The samples were drawn from NOA16, a multicentre, single-arm, open-label phase I trial in Germany that tested a mutant IDH1 peptide vaccine in humans for the first time. Blood drawn at visit V03 was used as the baseline sample for immunogenicity testing. Genomic DNA for TCRB sequencing was isolated from EDTA blood with the DNeasy Blood and Tissue Kit.

This material consisted of PBMCs, taken from a glioma patient treated with radiotherapy, temozolomide or both. This clonotype originated in a man in his fifties or sixties with glioma. Recombination connected TRBV7-9 to TRBJ1-4; a stretch of 9 junction bases matches TRBD1. The CDR3 amino acid sequence is: CASSWRTGEEKLFF. The DNA sequence is given as TGTGCCAGCAGCTGGAGGACAGGGGAGGAAAAACTGTTTTTT.